This T cell receptor (beta chain) was captured in a study of T cell responses to AZD1222 COVID-19 vaccine. General study results and limits: Regions 160-218 and 743-854 dominated among vaccine-associated CD4 TCRs spanning spike.

The V gene lost 1 base and the J gene lost 7 bases, with 8 bases spanning the gap. Germline-derived CDR1 and CDR2 are SGHRS and YFSETQ. The CDR3 spans 13 residues. Here immunoSEQ multiplex PCR was the method, and the copy in TCRdb shows in-frame clones only, minus some. The data contain roughly 100,000 clones, over 90% of them singletons. As for this clone: Its antigen is currently unknown.

The V call is TRBV5-1, the J call TRBJ2-2; D is ambiguous. The TCR originated in an adult in good health. Sequenced here: peripheral blood, sampled on day 0 of AZD1222 vaccination. The CDR3 reads CASSLLGNGELFF. The CDR3 DNA is TGCGCCAGCAGCTTGTTGGGAAACGGGGAGCTGTTTTTT.